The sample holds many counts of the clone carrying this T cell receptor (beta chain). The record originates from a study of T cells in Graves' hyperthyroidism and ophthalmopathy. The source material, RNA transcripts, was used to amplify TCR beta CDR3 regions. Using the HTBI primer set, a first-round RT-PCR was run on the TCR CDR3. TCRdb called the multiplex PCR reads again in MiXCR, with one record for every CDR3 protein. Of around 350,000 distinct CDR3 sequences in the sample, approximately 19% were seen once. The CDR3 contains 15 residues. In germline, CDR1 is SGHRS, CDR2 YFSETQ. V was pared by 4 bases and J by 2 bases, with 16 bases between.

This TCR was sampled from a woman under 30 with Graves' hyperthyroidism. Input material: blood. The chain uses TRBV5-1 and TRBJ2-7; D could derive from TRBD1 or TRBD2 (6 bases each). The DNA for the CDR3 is TGCGCCAGCAGCCTGAGCCGGGGGCACCCCTACGAGCAGTACTTC. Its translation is CASSLSRGHPYEQYF.